The rows below give T cell receptor beta chains drawn from one sample of a study of cytomegalovirus exposure and HLA in healthy donors. Profiled with immunoSEQ multiplex PCR; TCRdb holds only in-frame clones, not every one. The sample shows under 150,000 clones, approximately 84% of them seen only once. The source material was PBMCs. The origin of the receptors is a woman in her 30s in good health and CMV-seronegative. Both conserved end residues are part of each CDR3. The D gene is left open where the match is weak. Rows may omit the clone size; those that give it use once, few, many or a size class.

v_gene	abundance	len	d_gene	j_gene	CDR3nt	CDR3aa
TRBV18	NA	14	NA	TRBJ2-4	TGTGCCAGCTCCCCCGGGTTAGCCAAAAACATTCAGTACTTC	CASSPGLAKNIQYF
TRBV1	NA	20	NA	TRBJ1-2	TGCACCAGCAGCCAAGAAGGCGCGGTTAGGGACAGGGCTCGGGGTGGTGGCTACACCTTC	CTSSQEGAVRDRARGGGYTF
TRBV7-2	once	18	NA	TRBJ1-1	TGTGCCAGCAGCTTAGCGGGGCAGGTGGTAAGCCCCGCCACTGAAGCTTTCTTT	CASSLAGQVVSPATEAFF
TRBV6-5	once	13	NA	TRBJ2-1	TGTGCCAGCAAGACTAGTACCTACAATGAGCAGTTCTTC	CASKTSTYNEQFF
TRBV27	once	14	TRBD2	TRBJ2-2	TGTGCCAGCAGTCCCCGGGAGGGCGGCGGGGAGCTGTTTTTT	CASSPREGGGELFF
TRBV13	NA	14	TRBD1	TRBJ1-1	TGTGCCAGCAGAGAACAGGGGGGGTACACTGAAGCTTTCTTT	CASREQGGYTEAFF
TRBV7-9	few	13	NA	TRBJ1-6	TGTGCCAGCAGCTTCGACGGGGTGTCACCCCTCCACTTT	CASSFDGVSPLHF
TRBV27	NA	15	TRBD2	TRBJ2-3	TGTGCCAGCAGTTTAAGTCTAGCGGGGACAGATACGCAGTATTTT	CASSLSLAGTDTQYF
TRBV13	NA	14	TRBD1	TRBJ2-3	TGTGCCAGCAGCTGGACAGGGGGGAGAGATACGCAGTATTTT	CASSWTGGRDTQYF
TRBV5-1	NA	15	NA	TRBJ1-5	TGCGCCAGCAGCTTAGAGGGTGGCAGCAATCAGCCCCAGCATTTT	CASSLEGGSNQPQHF
TRBV25-1	NA	18	TRBD2	TRBJ2-6	TGTGCCAGCAGTGAATGGGCGGGGGGCAGCTCTGGGGCCAACGTCCTGACTTTC	CASSEWAGGSSGANVLTF
TRBV5-1	NA	16	TRBD2	TRBJ2-2	TGCGCCAGCAGCCGGTTAGCGGGGGGGAACACCGGGGAGCTGTTTTTT	CASSRLAGGNTGELFF
TRBV2	NA	20	TRBD1	TRBJ2-6	TGTGCCAGCAGGGAATATTGGACAGGTCACCCCTCGTCTGGGGCCAACGTCCTGACTTTC	CASREYWTGHPSSGANVLTF
TRBV5-1	NA	16	TRBD2	TRBJ2-5	TGCGCCAGCAGCCCGTGGACTAGCGGGGGCCAAGAGACCCAGTACTTC	CASSPWTSGGQETQYF
TRBV12-1	NA	12	NA	TRBJ1-1	TGTGCCAGCAGCTTTAACGGGGAAGGTGATTTCTTT	CASSFNGEGDFF
TRBV5-1	NA	15	NA	TRBJ2-2	TGCGCCAGCAGCTTGGGCAGGGCGAACACCGGGGAGCTGTTTTTT	CASSLGRANTGELFF
TRBV5-4	NA	14	TRBD2	TRBJ2-3	TGTGCCAGCACATCTAGCGGTGGGGGAGATACGCAGTATTTT	CASTSSGGGDTQYF
TRBV5-1	once	16	TRBD2	TRBJ2-3	TGCGCCAGCAGCTTCTTGACTAGCGGGGCCAGAGATACGCAGTATTTT	CASSFLTSGARDTQYF
TRBV10-3	once	15	TRBD2	TRBJ2-3	TGTGCCATCAGTGAAACTAGCGGTAGCACAGATACGCAGTATTTT	CAISETSGSTDTQYF
TRBV5-1	few	16	TRBD1	TRBJ1-6	TGCGCCAGCAGCTCGGGGCCGGACAGCTTCCAGGGGGCCCTCCACTTT	CASSSGPDSFQGALHF
TRBV2	once	13	NA	TRBJ2-5	TGTGCCAGCTGCCCACGAGTCCAAGAGACCCAGTACTTC	CASCPRVQETQYF
TRBV5-6	NA	13	NA	TRBJ2-7	TGTGCCAGCAGCTTGGGGGCTTCCTACGAGCAGTACTTC	CASSLGASYEQYF
TRBV18	NA	15	NA	TRBJ2-1	TGTGCCAGCTCACGTGACAGCCCTATCTACAATGAGCAGTTCTTC	CASSRDSPIYNEQFF
TRBV18	NA	15	NA	TRBJ1-1	TGTGCCAGCTCACCAAGTGGGGGGGGGCTGAATGAAGCTTTCTTT	CASSPSGGGLNEAFF
TRBV9	NA	15	TRBD1	TRBJ2-5	TGTGCCAGCAGCCCCCTGGGACAGATCCAAGAGACCCAGTACTTC	CASSPLGQIQETQYF
TRBV6-6	NA	15	TRBD1	TRBJ1-4	TGTGCCAGCAGAGAAGGACAGGCAACTAATGAAAAACTGTTTTTT	CASREGQATNEKLFF
TRBV18	NA	12	NA	TRBJ2-7	TGTGCCAGCTCACCCGACAGTCCCGAGCAGTACTTC	CASSPDSPEQYF
TRBV29-1	NA	13	TRBD2	TRBJ2-5	TGCAGCGCCCGGGACGCCGGGGGGGAGACCCAGTACTTC	CSARDAGGETQYF
TRBV6-5	NA	16	TRBD2	TRBJ2-7	TGTGCCAGCAGTTACTCTTTTAGCGGGGCCAGCTACGAGCAGTACTTC	CASSYSFSGASYEQYF
TRBV7-3	NA	14	TRBD1	TRBJ2-3	TGTGCCAGCAGCCGTGGACAGGCAACAGATACGCAGTATTTT	CASSRGQATDTQYF
TRBV7-2	NA	14	NA	TRBJ1-1	TGTGCCAGCAGCTTAGACCAGGGTAGCACTGAAGCTTTCTTT	CASSLDQGSTEAFF
TRBV7-9	few	14	TRBD1	TRBJ1-6	TGTGCCAGCAGCCGGGACAGCCAGGGTTCACCCCTCCACTTT	CASSRDSQGSPLHF
TRBV11-1	NA	15	TRBD1	TRBJ2-5	TGTGCCAGCAGCCCCGGGACAGCCGAGTTCGAGACCCAGTACTTC	CASSPGTAEFETQYF
TRBV5-1	NA	16	NA	TRBJ1-1	TGCGCCAGCAGCCCCATTTTTGTGGGCAGGGGCACTGAAGCTTTCTTT	CASSPIFVGRGTEAFF
TRBV6-5	NA	14	NA	TRBJ2-3	TGTGCCAGCAGCCGTGGGCTTAGCACAGATACGCAGTATTTT	CASSRGLSTDTQYF
TRBV5-1	once	15	NA	TRBJ1-1	TGCGCCAGCAGCGTAAGCGGACAGAAGAACACTGAAGCTTTCTTT	CASSVSGQKNTEAFF
TRBV5-1	NA	15	TRBD1	TRBJ2-2	TGCGCCAGCAGCGCCGGGACAGGGTCCACCGGGGAGCTGTTTTTT	CASSAGTGSTGELFF
TRBV5-8	NA	19	TRBD1	TRBJ1-3	TGTGCCAGCAGCTTGGGTTTTGGACAGGGGGCGCTGACTGGAAACACCATATATTTT	CASSLGFGQGALTGNTIYF
TRBV6-6	NA	15	TRBD1	TRBJ1-2	TGTGCCAGCAGTTACGCAACGACAGGGGTCTATGGCTACACCTTC	CASSYATTGVYGYTF
TRBV5-1	NA	14	TRBD1	TRBJ2-2	TGCGCCAGCAAAAAGGGGGCCGGCACCGGGGAGCTGTTTTTT	CASKKGAGTGELFF
TRBV27	once	14	NA	TRBJ2-7	TGTGCCAGCAGTGCACAGGGATTAGACTACGAGCAGTACTTC	CASSAQGLDYEQYF
TRBV5-3	few	16	TRBD1	TRBJ2-1	TGTGCCAGAAGCCAAGCGGACAGGGAGCGACTCAATGAGCAGTTCTTC	CARSQADRERLNEQFF
TRBV6-5	NA	15	NA	TRBJ1-5	TGTGCCAGCAGTTACTCTCGGGGGATCAATCAGCCCCAGCATTTT	CASSYSRGINQPQHF
TRBV18	NA	15	TRBD1	TRBJ1-1	TGTGCCAGCTCACCACCGAGGGGGCTGAACACTGAAGCTTTCTTT	CASSPPRGLNTEAFF
TRBV7-2	NA	16	TRBD2	TRBJ2-2	TGTGCCAGCACCCTCCCGGGGGGGCCGGTTACCGGGGAGCTGTTTTTT	CASTLPGGPVTGELFF
TRBV4-1	few	14	NA	TRBJ1-1	TGCGCCAGCAGCCCCCCGGACAGGAACACTGAAGCTTTCTTT	CASSPPDRNTEAFF
TRBV29-1	NA	14	TRBD1	TRBJ1-2	TGCAGCGTTGTACTAGGGGGCTATAACTATGGCTACACCTTC	CSVVLGGYNYGYTF
TRBV9	once	17	TRBD2	TRBJ2-5	TGTGCCAGCAGCGTAGGGGGACTAGCGGCGTACCAAGAGACCCAGTACTTC	CASSVGGLAAYQETQYF
TRBV2	few	16	NA	TRBJ1-5	TGTGCCAGCAGTGAGACTCGGGGTGGGAGCAATCAGCCCCAGCATTTT	CASSETRGGSNQPQHF